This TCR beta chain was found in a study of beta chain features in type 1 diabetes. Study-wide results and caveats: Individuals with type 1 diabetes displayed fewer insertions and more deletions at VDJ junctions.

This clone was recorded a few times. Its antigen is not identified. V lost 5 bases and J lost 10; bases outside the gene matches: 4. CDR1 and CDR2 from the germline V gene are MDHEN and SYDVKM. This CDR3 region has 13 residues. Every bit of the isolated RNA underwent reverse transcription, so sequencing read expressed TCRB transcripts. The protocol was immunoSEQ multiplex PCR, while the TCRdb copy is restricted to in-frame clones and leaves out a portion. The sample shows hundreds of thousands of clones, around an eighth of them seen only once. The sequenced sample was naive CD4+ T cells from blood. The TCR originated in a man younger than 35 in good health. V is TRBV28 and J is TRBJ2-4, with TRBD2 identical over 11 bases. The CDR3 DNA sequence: TGTGCCAGCAGTCCGCCTAGCGGGGGGATTCAGTACTTC. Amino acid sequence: CASSPPSGGIQYF.